The 14 T cell receptor beta chains listed next were all sequenced from one sample in a study of shared clonotypes between healthy human individuals. Sequencing was performed with immunoSEQ multiplex PCR; in TCRdb, only in-frame clones are kept and a portion is missing. The sample includes roughly 2.5 million clones, more than 80% of them seen just once. Sequencing was performed on naive CD4+ T cells sorted from blood. Subset noted: CD45RA+ positively selected. The receptors shown here come from a man aged 18-30 years in good health.

This chain links TRBV28 with TRBJ2-7; TRBD2 agrees at 8 bases. The germline gives CDR1 MDHEN, CDR2 SYDVKM. V lost 7 bases to trimming and J lost 5 bases; unmatched junction nucleotides: 19. This CDR3 has 17 amino acids. In DNA, the CDR3 is TGTGCCAGCACTTCCCCCCATGGGGCGGGAGGACCGAACGAGCAGTACTTC. This sequence encodes CASTSPHGAGGPNEQYF.

The V call is TRBV12-5, the J call TRBJ2-5; 10 bases match TRBD2. V shed 0 bases, J shed 9 bases, and the junction held 10 bases outside the gene matches. Germline CDR1 and CDR2: LGHNT and FRNRAP. This CDR3 has 16 amino acids. In nucleotides, the CDR3 is TGTGCTAGTGGTTTGGTAGTCGCTAGCGGGAGTGGGTCCCAGTACTTC. The encoded protein is CASGLVVASGSGSQYF.

This chain links TRBV11-2 with TRBJ2-7; D is tentatively TRBD1 or TRBD2 (5 bases each). Trimming shortened V by 5 bases and J by 6 bases, and 17 bases separated the two germline ends. The germline V gene encodes CDR1 SGHAT and CDR2 FQNNGV. This CDR3 is built from 14 residues. CDR3 in DNA: TGTGCCAGCAGCCCTAGTAGTGAGGGACGCGAGCAGTACTTC. Encoded protein: CASSPSSEGREQYF.

As concerns this clone: This same CDR3 is encoded by further DNA sequences in the sample. J is TRBJ1-2 and V is TRBV14; D may be TRBD1 (6 bases). This CDR3 has 15 amino acids. V gave up 4 bases and J gave up 0 bases, with 12 bases separating them. The germline V gene has CDR1 SGHDN and CDR2 FVKESK. The CDR3 bases are TGTGCCAGCAGCCCGATGACAGGAGCTAACTATGGCTACACCTTC. This codes for CASSPMTGANYGYTF.

The rearrangement links TRBV5-1 to TRBJ2-7; TRBD1 is a possible D gene (6 bases). The germline gives CDR1 SGHRS, CDR2 YFSETQ. V was clipped by 3 bases and J by 3 bases, with 16 bases between them. CDR3 length: 15 amino acids. The CDR3 DNA follows: TGCGCCAGCAGCTCCCCGGGACAAGGGTTCTACGAGCAGTACTTC. This gives the protein CASSSPGQGFYEQYF.

This chain connects TRBV11-3 to TRBJ2-3; D is undetermined. The length of the CDR3 is 14 residues. Germline CDR1 SGHNT, CDR2 YENEEA. With 5 bases removed from V and 2 bases from J, the gap between germline ends came to 11 bases. CDR3 sequence (DNA): TGTGCCAGCAGCCAGGACGGTCCCACAGATACGCAGTATTTT. Its protein is CASSQDGPTDTQYF.

V and J are TRBV5-1 and TRBJ2-1; 9 bases agree with TRBD2. Germline-derived CDR1 and CDR2 are SGHRS and YFSETQ. The CDR3 spans 18 residues. The trim removed 1 base at V and 1 base at J, leaving 9 bases unmatched. The CDR3 bases are TGCGCCAGCAGCTTGTCGCGGGGGGGCCGTACATCCTACAATGAGCAGTTCTTC. Translation: CASSLSRGGRTSYNEQFF.

V usage is TRBV6-5 and J usage is TRBJ2-2; D unresolved. Germline V gives CDR1 MNHEY, CDR2 SVGAGI. The CDR3 extends over 14 amino acids. Trimming left V 6 bases short and J 2 bases short, with 10 bases between. CDR3 loop: CASSPLINTGELFF. In nucleotides, the CDR3 is TGTGCCAGCAGCCCCTTGATAAACACCGGGGAGCTGTTTTTT.

This clone occurred once. This CDR3 reads CASSLAPSLAGGSYEQYF. The CDR3 nucleotides are TGTGCCAGCAGCTTAGCACCAAGTCTAGCGGGAGGCTCCTACGAGCAGTACTTC. The rearrangement links TRBV7-2 to TRBJ2-7; 11 nucleotides agree with TRBD2. Germline-derived CDR1 and CDR2 are SGHTA and FQGNSA. CDR3 length equals 18 residues. With 0 bases clipped from V and 0 bases from J, the junction kept 7 bases outside the gene matches.

V and J are TRBV9 and TRBJ1-5; D unresolved. This CDR3 is 18 amino acids long. Trimming took off 4 bases at V and 1 base at J, with 21 bases between the two ends. CDR1 and CDR2 from the germline V gene are SGDLS and YYNGEE. In DNA form, the CDR3 reads TGTGCCAGCAGCAAAGAAAGGGAAGAAGCTGGGAGCAATCAGCCCCAGCATTTT. Encoded protein: CASSKEREEAGSNQPQHF. Full variable domain (outside the CDR3, taken from reference TRBV9 and TRBJ1-5): DSGVTQTPKHLITATGQRVTLRCSPRSGDLSVYWYQQSLDQGLQFLIQYYNGEERAKGNILERFSAQQFPDLHSELNLSSLELGDSALYFCASSKEREEAGSNQPQHFGDGTRLSIL.

The rearrangement links TRBV11-2 to TRBJ2-7; 8 bases line up with TRBD1. The CDR3 contains 15 residues. Looked up from germline, CDR1 is SGHAT and CDR2 is FQNNGV. V dropped 0 bases and J dropped 0; count of bases not matched to a gene: 1. The CDR3 sequence: CASSLDRGLSYEQYF. The CDR3 region has the DNA TGTGCCAGCAGCTTAGACAGGGGGCTCTCCTACGAGCAGTACTTC.

The chain carries TRBV9 and TRBJ1-1; 11 bases agree with TRBD1. V was clipped by 0 bases and J by 10 bases; unmatched bases: 2. There are 13 residues in the CDR3. Germline CDR1 SGDLS, CDR2 YYNGEE. The CDR3 region has the DNA TGTGCCAGCAGCGTAGGGACAGGGGGCCTAGCTTTCTTT. Protein product: CASSVGTGGLAFF.

The rearrangement joins TRBV5-5 to TRBJ2-3; 9 nucleotides align to TRBD1. From germline, CDR1 is SGHKS and CDR2 YYEKEE (reference sequence). The CDR3 has 15 residues. V shed 4 bases and J 0 bases; nucleotides not matched to a gene: 3. The DNA for the CDR3 is TGTGCCAGCAGCCCCGGGACAGGGAGCACAGATACGCAGTATTTT. It codes for CASSPGTGSTDTQYF.

The J gene is TRBJ2-5, the V gene TRBV19, with 7 nucleotides matching TRBD1. CDR1 and CDR2 from the germline V gene are LNHDA and SQIVND (reference sequence). This CDR3 has 15 residues. The trim removed 4 bases at V and 4 bases at J, leaving 9 bases unmatched. CDR3 nucleotides: TGTGCCAGTAGTAAGGCCAGGGGGTGGGTAGAGACCCAGTACTTC. Translation: CASSKARGWVETQYF.